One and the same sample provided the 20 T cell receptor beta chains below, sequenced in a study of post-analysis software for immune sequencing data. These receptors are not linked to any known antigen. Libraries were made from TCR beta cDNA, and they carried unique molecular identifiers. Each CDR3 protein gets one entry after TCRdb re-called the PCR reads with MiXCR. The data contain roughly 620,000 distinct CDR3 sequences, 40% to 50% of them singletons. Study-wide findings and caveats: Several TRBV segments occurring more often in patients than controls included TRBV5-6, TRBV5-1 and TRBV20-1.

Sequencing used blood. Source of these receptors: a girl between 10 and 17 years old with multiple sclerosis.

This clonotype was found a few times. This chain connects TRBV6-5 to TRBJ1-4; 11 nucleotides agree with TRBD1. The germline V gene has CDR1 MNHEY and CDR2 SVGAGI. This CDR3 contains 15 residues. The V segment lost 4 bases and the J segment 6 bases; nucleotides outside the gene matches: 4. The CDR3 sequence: CASSSGTGGYEKLFF. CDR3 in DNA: TGTGCCAGCAGTTCCGGGACAGGGGGTTATGAAAAACTGTTTTTT.

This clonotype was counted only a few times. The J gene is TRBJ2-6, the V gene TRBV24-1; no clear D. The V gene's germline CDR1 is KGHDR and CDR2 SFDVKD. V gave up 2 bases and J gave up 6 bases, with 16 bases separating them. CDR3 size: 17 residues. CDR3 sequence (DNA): TGTGCCACCAGTGATTCCAGAGACCTTCCGCCGGCCAACGTCCTGACTTTC. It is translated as CATSDSRDLPPANVLTF.

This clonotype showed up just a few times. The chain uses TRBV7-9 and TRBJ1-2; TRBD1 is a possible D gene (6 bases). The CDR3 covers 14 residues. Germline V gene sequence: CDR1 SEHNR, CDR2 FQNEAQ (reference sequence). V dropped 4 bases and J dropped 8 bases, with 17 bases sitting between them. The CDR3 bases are TGTGCCAGCAGCTCCAGAGAAGGGGGTTACGGCTACACCTTC. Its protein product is CASSSREGGYGYTF. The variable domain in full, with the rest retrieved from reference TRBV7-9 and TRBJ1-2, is DTGVSQNPRHKITKRGQNVTFRCDPISEHNRLYWYRQTLGQGPEFLTYFQNEAQLEKSRLLSDRFSAERPKGSFSTLEIQRTEQGDSAMYLCASSSREGGYGYTFGSGTRLTVV.

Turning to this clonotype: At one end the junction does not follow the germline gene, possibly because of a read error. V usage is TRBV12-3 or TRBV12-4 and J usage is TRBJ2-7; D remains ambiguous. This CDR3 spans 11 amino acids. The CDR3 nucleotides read TGTGCCAGCAGGTTAGCTGGGAAGGAGTACTTC. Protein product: CASRLAGKEYF.

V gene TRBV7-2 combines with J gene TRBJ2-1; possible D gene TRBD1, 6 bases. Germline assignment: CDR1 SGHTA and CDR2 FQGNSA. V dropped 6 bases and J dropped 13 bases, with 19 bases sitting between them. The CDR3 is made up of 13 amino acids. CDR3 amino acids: CASSRTRQETQFF. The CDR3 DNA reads TGTGCCAGCAGTCGTACCCGACAGGAGACCCAGTTCTTC.

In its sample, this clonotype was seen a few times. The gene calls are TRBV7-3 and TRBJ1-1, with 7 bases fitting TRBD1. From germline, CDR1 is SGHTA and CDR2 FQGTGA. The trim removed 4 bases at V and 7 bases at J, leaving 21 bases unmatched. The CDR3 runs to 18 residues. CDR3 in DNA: TGTGCCAGCAGCTCCACCCCCCGAAGAACAGGGGAGGGGATTGAAGCTTTCTTT. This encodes CASSSTPRRTGEGIEAFF.

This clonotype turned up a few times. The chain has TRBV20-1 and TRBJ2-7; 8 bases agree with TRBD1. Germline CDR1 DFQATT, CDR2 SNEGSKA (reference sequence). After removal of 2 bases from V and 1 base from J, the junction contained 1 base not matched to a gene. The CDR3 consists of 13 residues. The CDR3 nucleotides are TGCAGTGCTAGACACAGGGGGTCCTACGAGCAGTACTTC. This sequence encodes CSARHRGSYEQYF.

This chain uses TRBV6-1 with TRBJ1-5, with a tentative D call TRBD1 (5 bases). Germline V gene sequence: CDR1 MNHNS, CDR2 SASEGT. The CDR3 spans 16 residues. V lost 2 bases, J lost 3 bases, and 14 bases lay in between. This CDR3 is CASSESVGRVNQPQHF. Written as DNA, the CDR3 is TGTGCCAGCAGTGAAAGCGTCGGCAGGGTCAATCAGCCCCAGCATTTT.

CDR3 DNA sequence: TGCGCCAGCAGCTTTACAGGGGGCGCAAGGAATGAGCAGTTCTTC. It yields the protein CASSFTGGARNEQFF. The V and J genes are TRBV5-1 and TRBJ2-1; TRBD1 agrees at 9 bases. V was clipped by 2 bases and J by 7 bases; unmatched bases: 7. Germline CDR1 reads SGHRS; CDR2 reads YFSETQ. The length of the CDR3 is 15 residues.

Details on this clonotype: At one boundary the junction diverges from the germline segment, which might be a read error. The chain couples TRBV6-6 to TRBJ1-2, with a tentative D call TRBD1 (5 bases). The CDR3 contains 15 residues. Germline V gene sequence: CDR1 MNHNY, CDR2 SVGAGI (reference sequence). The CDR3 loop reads CTSSPSGKANYGYTF. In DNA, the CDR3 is TGTACCAGCAGTCCTTCAGGGAAAGCTAACTATGGCTACACCTTC.

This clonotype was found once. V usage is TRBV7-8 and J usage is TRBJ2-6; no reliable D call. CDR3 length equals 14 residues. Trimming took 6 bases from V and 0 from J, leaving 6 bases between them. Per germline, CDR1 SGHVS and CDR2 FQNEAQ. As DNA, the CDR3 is TGTGCCAGCAGGAAGCCCTCTGGGGCCAACGTCCTGACTTTC. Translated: CASRKPSGANVLTF.

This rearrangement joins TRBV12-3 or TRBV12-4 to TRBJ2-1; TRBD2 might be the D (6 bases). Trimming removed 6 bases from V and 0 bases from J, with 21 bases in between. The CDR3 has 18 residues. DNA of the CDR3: TGTGCCAGCAGCAGCCGGGGAGGAGCGCAAAACTCCTACAATGAGCAGTTCTTC. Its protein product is CASSSRGGAQNSYNEQFF.

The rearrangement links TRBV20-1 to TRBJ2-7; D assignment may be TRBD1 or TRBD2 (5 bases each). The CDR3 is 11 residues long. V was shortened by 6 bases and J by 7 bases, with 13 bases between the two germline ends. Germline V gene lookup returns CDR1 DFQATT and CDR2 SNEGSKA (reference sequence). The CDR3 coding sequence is TGCAGTGCGAGGGGCAGCCCGGAGCAGTACTTC. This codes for CSARGSPEQYF.

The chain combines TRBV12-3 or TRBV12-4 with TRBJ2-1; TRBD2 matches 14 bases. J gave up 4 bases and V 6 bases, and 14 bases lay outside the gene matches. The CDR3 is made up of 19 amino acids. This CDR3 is CASSLLGTSGSHLYNEQFF. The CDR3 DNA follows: TGTGCCAGCAGCCTACTCGGGACTAGCGGGAGCCATTTGTACAATGAGCAGTTCTTC.

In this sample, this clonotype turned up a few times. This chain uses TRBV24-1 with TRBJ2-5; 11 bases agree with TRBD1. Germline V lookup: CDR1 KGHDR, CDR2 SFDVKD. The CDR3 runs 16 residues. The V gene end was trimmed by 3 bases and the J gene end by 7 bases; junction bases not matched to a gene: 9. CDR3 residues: CATSDPGQGARGTQYF. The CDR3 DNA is TGTGCCACCAGTGATCCCGGACAGGGGGCGCGTGGGACCCAGTACTTC.

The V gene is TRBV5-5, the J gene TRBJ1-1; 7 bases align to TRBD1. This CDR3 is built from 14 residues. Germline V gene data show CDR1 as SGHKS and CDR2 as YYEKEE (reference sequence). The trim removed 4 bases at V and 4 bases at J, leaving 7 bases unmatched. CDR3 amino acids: CASSPTGRGTEAFF. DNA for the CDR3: TGTGCCAGCAGCCCGACAGGGCGCGGCACTGAAGCTTTCTTT.

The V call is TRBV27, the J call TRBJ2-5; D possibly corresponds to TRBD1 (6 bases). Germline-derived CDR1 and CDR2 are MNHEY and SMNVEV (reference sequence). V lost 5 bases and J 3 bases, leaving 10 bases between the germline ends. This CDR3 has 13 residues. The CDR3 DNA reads TGTGCCAGCAGTATAGGGGGAAAAGAGACCCAGTACTTC. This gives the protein CASSIGGKETQYF.

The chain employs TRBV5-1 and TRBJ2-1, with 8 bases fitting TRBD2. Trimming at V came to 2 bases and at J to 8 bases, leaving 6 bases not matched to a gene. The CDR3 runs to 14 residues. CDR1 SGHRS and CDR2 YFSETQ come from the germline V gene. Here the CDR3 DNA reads TGCGCCAGCAGCTTAAGCGGGAGCAAGTATGAGCAGTTCTTC. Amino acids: CASSLSGSKYEQFF.

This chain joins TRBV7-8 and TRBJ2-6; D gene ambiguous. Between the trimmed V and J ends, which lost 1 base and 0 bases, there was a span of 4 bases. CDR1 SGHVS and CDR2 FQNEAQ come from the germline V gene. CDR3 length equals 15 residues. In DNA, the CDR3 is TGTGCCAGCAGCTTAGGAACCTCTGGGGCCAACGTCCTGACTTTC. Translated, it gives CASSLGTSGANVLTF.

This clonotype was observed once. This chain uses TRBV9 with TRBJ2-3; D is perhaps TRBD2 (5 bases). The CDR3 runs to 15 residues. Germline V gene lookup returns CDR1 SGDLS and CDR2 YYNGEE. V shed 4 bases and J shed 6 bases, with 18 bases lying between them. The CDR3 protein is CASSQRGSGSDTQYF. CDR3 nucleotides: TGTGCCAGCAGCCAACGAGGGTCGGGGTCCGATACGCAGTATTTT. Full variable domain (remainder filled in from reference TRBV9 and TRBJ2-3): DSGVTQTPKHLITATGQRVTLRCSPRSGDLSVYWYQQSLDQGLQFLIQYYNGEERAKGNILERFSAQQFPDLHSELNLSSLELGDSALYFCASSQRGSGSDTQYFGPGTRLTVL.